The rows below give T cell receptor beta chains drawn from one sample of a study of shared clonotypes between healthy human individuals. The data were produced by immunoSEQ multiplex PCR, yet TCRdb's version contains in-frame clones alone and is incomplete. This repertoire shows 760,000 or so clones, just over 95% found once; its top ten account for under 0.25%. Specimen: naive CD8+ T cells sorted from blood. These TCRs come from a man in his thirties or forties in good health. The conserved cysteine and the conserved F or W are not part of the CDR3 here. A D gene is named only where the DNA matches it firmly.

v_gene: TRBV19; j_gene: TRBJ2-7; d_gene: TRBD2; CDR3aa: ASSIAGGPSYEQY
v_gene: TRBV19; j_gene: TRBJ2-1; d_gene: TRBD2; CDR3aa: ASNPSGLAGFGNEQF
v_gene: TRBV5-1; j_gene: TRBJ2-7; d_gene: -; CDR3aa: ASSLEWRDPPNEQY
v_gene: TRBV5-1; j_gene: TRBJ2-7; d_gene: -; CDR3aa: ASSLEVRAVYEQY
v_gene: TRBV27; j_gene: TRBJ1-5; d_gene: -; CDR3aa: ASSSGIQPQH
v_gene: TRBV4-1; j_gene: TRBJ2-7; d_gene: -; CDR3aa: ASSPQLSSYEQY
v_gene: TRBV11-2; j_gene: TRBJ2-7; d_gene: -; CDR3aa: ASSTTEEQY
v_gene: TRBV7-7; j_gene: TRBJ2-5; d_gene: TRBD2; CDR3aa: ASSLLAGEGETQY
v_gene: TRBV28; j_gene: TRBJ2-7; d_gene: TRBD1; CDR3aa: ASSPGTVSYEQY
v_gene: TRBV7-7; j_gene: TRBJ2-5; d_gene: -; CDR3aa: ASSLSPQGGQETQY
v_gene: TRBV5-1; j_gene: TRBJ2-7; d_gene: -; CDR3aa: ASRVFTSYEQY
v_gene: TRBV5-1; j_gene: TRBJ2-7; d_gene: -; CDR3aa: ASSLESYEQY
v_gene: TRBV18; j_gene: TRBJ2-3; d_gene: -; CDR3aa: ASSLRRVPDTQY
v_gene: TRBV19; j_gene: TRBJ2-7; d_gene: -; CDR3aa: ASPLPGSYEQY
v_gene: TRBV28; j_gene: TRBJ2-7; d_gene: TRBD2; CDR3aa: ATRAVVAGFYEQY
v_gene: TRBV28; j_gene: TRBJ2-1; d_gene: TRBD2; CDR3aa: ASSTLGGGLGGYEQF
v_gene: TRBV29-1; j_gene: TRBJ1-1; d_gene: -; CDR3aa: SVEDLTTGYTEAF
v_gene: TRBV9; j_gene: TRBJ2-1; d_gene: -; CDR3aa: ASSPGGYYNEQF
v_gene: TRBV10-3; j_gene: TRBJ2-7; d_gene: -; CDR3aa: AISPGYEQY
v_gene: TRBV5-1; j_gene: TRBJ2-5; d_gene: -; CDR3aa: ASSLLAGNQETQY
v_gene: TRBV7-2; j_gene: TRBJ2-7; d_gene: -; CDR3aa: ASSLGGFVEQY
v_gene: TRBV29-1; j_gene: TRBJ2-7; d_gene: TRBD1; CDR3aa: SVDGGTGFDEQY
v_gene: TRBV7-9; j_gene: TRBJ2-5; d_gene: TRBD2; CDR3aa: ASSFLGSGSVVLAETQY
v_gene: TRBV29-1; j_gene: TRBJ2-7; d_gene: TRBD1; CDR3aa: SVAGAGGLSSYEQY
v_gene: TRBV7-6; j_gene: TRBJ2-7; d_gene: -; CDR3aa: ASSLVADENYEQY
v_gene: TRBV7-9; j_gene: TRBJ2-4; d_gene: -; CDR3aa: ASQGGAMMTKNIQY
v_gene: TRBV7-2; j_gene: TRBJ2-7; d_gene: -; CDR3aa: ASSLASSLVLEQY
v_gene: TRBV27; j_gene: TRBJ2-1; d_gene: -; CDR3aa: ASSLSSAGNEQF
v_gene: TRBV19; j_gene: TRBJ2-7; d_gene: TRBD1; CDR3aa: ASSPWTGSSYEQY
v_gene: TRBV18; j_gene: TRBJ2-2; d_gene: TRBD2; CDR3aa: ASSPPGLAVNTGELF
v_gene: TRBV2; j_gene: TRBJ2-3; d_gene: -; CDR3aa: ASHGGTRATDTQY
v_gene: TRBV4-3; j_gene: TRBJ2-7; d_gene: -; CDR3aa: ASSPGQGGVSEQY
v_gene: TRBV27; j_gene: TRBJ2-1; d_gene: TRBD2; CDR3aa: ASSPQSGKPYNEQF
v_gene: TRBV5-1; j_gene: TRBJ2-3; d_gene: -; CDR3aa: ASSLAHPGRVTDTQY
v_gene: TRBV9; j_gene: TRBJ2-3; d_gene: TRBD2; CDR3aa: ASSVVGLAGDTQY
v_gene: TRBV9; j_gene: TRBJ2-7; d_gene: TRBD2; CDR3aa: ASSAGTSGTPYEQY
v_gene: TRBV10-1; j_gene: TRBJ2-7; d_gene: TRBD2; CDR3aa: ASSAGGYEQY
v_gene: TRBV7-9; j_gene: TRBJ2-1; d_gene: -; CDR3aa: ASSPRLSGTYNEQF
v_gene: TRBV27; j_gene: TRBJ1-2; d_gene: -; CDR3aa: ASSPPGIYGYT
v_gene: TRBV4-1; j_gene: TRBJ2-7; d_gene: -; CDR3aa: ASSQEVTDYEQY
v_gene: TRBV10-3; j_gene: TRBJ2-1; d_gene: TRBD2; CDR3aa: AIRLAGAEDEQF
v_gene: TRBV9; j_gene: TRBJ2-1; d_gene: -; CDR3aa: ASSVSGYPYNEQF